This T cell receptor (beta chain) comes out of a study of beta chain features in type 1 diabetes. Expressed TCRB transcripts were sequenced, since all the RNA that had been isolated was reverse transcribed. The repertoire was sequenced with immunoSEQ multiplex PCR; TCRdb's copy has only in-frame clones and lacks some. Here the sample spans 810,000 or so clones, under 20% being singletons. The CDR3 sequence is 16 residues long. CDR1 is SGHNT and CDR2 is YYREEE in the germline V gene (reference sequence). V was pared by 1 base and J by 2 bases, with 14 bases between. In this sample, this clone turned up a few times.

V is TRBV5-4 and J is TRBJ2-3; tentatively, D is TRBD2 (6 bases). The receptor's source is a woman under 30 in good health. Material for sequencing was naive CD4+ T cells from blood. This chain's CDR3 is CASSLWASVDTDTQYF. DNA for the CDR3: TGTGCCAGCAGCTTGTGGGCTAGCGTAGACACAGATACGCAGTATTTT.